Included here is one TCR beta chain sequence, with context. Its target antigen remains unknown. No base quality values were provided; no much bigger clone lies one nucleotide off. Profiling of TCR beta VDJ combinations and CDR3 sequences used genomic DNA as the template. TCR repertoire sequencing was run on an Illumina HiSeq 2000. As for how the authors treated the data: Repertoire assessment relied on Simpson's diversity index, CDR3 size and DJ length profiles, and TRBV/TRBJ rearrangement plots. The immunodominant clone was defined as the most abundant DNA sequence in deep sequencing data. CDR3 amino acid sequences were checked for sharing across subjects and were also compared against the VDJdb database and published repertoires. The public reads were run again by TCRdb, first through fastp at Q25 and then through MiXCR, and only productive beta chains were kept. Identical CDR3 protein sequences are pooled into one entry, listed with their most common genes and DNA. TCRdb, not the original authors, processed these V and J calls. The sample includes 400,000 to 500,000 distinct CDR3 sequences, with 65% to 80% observed a single time. The ten largest clonotypes hold around 4% of the sample.

This record comes from a study of CD8+CD57+ T cells in acquired aplastic anemia (dated by TCRdb to between 2018 and 2020). Context from the whole study: Extracted DNA from sorted CD4+ and CD8+ cells averaged around 3.4 ug, ranging from about 0.17 to 27.4 ug. Mean read counts for healthy donor samples were 9 million to 10.8 million for CD4+ cells and roughly 12 million for CD8+ cells.

The study deep-sequenced TCR repertoires of sorted CD4+ and CD8+ blood T cells from severe aplastic anemia patients and healthy subjects. Ficoll-Paque density gradient centrifugation was used to isolate peripheral blood mononuclear cells. CD4+ and CD8+ T cells were sorted by FACS or magnetic beads before DNA extraction. General findings and caveats noted by the study authors: Although roughly 29 CD8+ CDR3 sequences were shared by patients and controls, these sequences appeared highly expressed in patients and within the immunodominant clones of patients. CD8+ Simpson's diversity did not differ significantly between patients and healthy controls (P=0.060).

The CDR3, cysteine through phenylalanine, is 12 amino acids long. The entry retains the CDR3 DNA only, 36 bases that are in frame from base 1. Based on the germline V gene, the CDR1 and CDR2 sequences are SGHTA and FQGNSA. Trimming at the junction amounts to 0 bases on V and 5 bases on J, and the germline ends lie 5 bases apart. The TCR comes from a human donor in good health, serving as a control. Sequencing was carried out using sorted CD4+, CD8+, or CD8+CD57+ T cells (not recorded which) from PBMCs. The rearrangement combines TRBV7-2 with TRBJ2-7, with the identity of the D gene unclear. The DNA reads TGTGCCAGCAGCTTAGCAAACGACGAGCAGTACTTC. Translated, it reads CASSLANDEQYF.